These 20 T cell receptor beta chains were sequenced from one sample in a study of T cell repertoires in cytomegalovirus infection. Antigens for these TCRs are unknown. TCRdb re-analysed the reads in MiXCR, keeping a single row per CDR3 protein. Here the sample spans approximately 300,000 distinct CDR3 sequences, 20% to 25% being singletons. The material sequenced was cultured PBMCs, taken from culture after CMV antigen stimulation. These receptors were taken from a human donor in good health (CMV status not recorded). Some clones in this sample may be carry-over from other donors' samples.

The CDR3 reads CASKNSGLAGNNEQFF. CDR3 bases: TGTGCCAGCAAAAATTCAGGACTAGCGGGGAACAATGAGCAGTTCTTC. The chain employs TRBV6-1 and TRBJ2-1; 12 bases match TRBD2. CDR1 and CDR2 from the germline V gene are MNHNS and SASEGT. This CDR3 region has 16 residues. V shed 7 bases, J shed 5 bases, and the junction held 9 bases outside the gene matches.

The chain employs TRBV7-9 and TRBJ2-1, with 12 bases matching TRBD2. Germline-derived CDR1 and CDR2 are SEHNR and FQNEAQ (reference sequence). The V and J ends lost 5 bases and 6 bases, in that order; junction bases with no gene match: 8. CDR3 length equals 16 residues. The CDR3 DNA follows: TGTGCCAGCAGCCCGGGACTAGCGGGCGATACCAATGAGCAGTTCTTC. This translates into CASSPGLAGDTNEQFF.

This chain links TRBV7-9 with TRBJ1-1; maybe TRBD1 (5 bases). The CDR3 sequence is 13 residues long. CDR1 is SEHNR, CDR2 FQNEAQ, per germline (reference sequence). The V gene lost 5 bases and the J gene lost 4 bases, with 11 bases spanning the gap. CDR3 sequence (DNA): TGTGCCAGCAGCGTCGGGGGGAGCACTGAAGCTTTCTTT. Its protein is CASSVGGSTEAFF.

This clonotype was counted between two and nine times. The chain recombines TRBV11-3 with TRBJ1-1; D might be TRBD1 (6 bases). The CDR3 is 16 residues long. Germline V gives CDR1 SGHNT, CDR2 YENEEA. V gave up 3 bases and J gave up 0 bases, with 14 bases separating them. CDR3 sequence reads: CASSFGGGPMNTEAFF. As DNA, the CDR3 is TGTGCCAGCAGCTTCGGGGGCGGCCCTATGAACACTGAAGCTTTCTTT.

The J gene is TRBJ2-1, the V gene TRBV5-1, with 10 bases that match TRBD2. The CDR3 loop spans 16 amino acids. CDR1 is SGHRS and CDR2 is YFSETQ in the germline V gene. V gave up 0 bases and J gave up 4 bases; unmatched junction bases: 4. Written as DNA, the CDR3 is TGCGCCAGCAGCTTGGGGTCTAGCGGGAGTTACAATGAGCAGTTCTTC. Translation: CASSLGSSGSYNEQFF.

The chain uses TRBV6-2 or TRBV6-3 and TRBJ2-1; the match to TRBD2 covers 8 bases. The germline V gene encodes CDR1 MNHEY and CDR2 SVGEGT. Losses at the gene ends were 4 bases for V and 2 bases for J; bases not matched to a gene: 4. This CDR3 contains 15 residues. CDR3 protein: CASSSREAPYNEQFF. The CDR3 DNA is TGTGCCAGCAGTTCGCGGGAGGCCCCCTACAATGAGCAGTTCTTC.

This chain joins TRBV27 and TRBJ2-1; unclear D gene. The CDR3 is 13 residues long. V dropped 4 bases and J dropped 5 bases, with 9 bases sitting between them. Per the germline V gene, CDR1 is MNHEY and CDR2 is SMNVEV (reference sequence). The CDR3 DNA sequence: TGTGCCAGCAGTTACTCGACAAACAATGAGCAGTTCTTC. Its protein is CASSYSTNNEQFF.

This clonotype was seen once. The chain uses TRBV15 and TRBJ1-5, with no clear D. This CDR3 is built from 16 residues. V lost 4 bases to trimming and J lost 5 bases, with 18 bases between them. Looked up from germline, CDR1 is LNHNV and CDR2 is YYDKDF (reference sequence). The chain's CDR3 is CATSNLKRGPDQPQHF. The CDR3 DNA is TGTGCCACCAGCAACCTAAAACGAGGCCCCGATCAGCCCCAGCATTTT.

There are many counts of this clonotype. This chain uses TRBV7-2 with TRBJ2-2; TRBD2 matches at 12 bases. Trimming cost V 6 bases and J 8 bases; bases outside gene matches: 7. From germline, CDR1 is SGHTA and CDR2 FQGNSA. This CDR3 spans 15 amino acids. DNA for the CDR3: TGTGCCAGCAGTTCCGGACTAGCGGGATGGGGGGAGCTGTTTTTT. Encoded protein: CASSSGLAGWGELFF.

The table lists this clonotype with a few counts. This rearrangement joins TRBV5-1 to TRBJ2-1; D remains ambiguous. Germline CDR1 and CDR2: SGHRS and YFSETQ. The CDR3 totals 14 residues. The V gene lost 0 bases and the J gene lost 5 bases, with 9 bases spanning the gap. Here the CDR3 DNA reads TGCGCCAGCAGCTTGGTGGTGGGAAACAATGAGCAGTTCTTC. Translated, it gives CASSLVVGNNEQFF.

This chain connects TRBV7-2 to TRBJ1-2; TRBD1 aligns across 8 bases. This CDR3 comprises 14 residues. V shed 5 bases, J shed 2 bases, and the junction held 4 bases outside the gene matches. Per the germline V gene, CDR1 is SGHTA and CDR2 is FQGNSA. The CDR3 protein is CASSARQGNYGYTF. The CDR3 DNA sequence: TGTGCCAGCAGCGCGCGACAGGGGAACTATGGCTACACCTTC. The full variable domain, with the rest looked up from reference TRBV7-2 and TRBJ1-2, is GAGVSQSPSNKVTEKGKDVELRCDPISGHTALYWYRQSLGQGLEFLIYFQGNSAPDKSGLPSDRFSAERTGGSVSTLTIQRTQQEDSAVYLCASSARQGNYGYTFGSGTRLTVV.

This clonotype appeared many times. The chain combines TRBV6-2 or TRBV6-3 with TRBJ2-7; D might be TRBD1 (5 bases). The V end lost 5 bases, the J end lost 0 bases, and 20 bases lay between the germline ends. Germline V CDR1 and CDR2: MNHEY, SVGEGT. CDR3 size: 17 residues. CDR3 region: CASSTIPSTGSSYEQYF. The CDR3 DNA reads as TGTGCCAGCAGTACCATCCCCTCAACAGGCAGCTCCTACGAGCAGTACTTC.

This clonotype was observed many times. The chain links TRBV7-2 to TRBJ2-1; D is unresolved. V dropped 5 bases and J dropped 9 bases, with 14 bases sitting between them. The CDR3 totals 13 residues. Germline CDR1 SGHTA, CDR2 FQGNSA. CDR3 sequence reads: CASSPWMGGEQFF. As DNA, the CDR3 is TGTGCCAGCAGCCCCTGGATGGGCGGTGAGCAGTTCTTC.

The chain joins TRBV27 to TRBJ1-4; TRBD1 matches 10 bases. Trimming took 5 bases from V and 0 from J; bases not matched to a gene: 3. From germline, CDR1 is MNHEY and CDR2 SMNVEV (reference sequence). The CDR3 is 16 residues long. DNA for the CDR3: TGTGCCAGCAGTGAAGGACAGGGGGCAACTAATGAAAAACTGTTTTTT. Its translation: CASSEGQGATNEKLFF.

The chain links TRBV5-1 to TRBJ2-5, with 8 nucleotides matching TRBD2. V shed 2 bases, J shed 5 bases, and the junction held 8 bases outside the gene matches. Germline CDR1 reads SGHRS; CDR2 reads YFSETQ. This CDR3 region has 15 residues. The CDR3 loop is CASSFTAGGMETQYF. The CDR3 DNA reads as TGCGCCAGCAGCTTCACGGCGGGGGGAATGGAGACCCAGTACTTC.

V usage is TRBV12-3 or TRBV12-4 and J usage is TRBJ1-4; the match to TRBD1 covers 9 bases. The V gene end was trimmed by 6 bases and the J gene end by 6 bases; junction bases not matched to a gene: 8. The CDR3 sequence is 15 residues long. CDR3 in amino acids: CASRETGGADEKLFF. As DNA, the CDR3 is TGTGCCAGCAGGGAAACAGGGGGCGCAGATGAAAAACTGTTTTTT.

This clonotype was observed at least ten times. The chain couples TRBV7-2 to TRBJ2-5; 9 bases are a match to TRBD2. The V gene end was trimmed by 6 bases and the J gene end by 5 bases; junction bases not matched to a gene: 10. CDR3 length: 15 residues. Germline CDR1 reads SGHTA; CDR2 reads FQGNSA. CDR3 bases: TGTGCCAGCAGATCCGATAGCGGGAGAATGGAGACCCAGTACTTC. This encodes CASRSDSGRMETQYF. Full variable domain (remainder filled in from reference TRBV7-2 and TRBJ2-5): GAGVSQSPSNKVTEKGKDVELRCDPISGHTALYWYRQSLGQGLEFLIYFQGNSAPDKSGLPSDRFSAERTGGSVSTLTIQRTQQEDSAVYLCASRSDSGRMETQYFGPGTRLLVL.

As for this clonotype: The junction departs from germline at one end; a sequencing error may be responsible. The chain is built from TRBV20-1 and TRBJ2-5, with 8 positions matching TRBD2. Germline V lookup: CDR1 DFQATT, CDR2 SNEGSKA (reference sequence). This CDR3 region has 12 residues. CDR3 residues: CSPTGREEINPF. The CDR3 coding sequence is TGCAGCCCAACGGGGCGGGAGGAAATCAATCCCTTC.

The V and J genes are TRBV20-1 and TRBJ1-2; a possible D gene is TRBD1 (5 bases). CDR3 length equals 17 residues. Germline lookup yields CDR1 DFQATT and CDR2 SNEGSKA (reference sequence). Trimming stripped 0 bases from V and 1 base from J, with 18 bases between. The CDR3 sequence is CSAREKEGSTLNYGYTF. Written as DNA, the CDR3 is TGCAGTGCTAGAGAGAAGGAGGGGTCAACCCTTAACTATGGCTACACCTTC.

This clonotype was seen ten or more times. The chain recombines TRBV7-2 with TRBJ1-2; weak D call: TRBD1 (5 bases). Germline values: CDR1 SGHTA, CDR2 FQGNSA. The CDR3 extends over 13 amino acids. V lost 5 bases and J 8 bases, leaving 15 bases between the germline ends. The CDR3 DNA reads TGTGCCAGCAGCCCTCAACTGGGGCGAGGCTACACCTTC. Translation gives CASSPQLGRGYTF.